The clone carrying this T cell receptor beta chain was observed a handful of times. Its antigen is unidentified. The data belong to a study of beta chain features in type 1 diabetes. Whole-study context: Healthy donors, compared against patients, showed similar age, gender and cell yields. Whole-study results and caveats: Any HLA effect on TCRB rearrangement was left unresolved by small sub-analyses. Researchers cautioned that cDNA sequencing could over-represent cells with high TCR expression.

Germline assignment: CDR1 MDHEN and CDR2 SYDVKM. The CDR3 extends over 13 amino acids. Trimming took 8 bases from V and 2 from J; bases not matched to a gene: 4. Every donor provided one heparinised blood draw, which averaged about 110 mL. The isolated RNA, all of it, was reverse transcribed, so expressed TCRB transcripts were what got sequenced. The repertoire was sequenced with immunoSEQ multiplex PCR; TCRdb's copy has only in-frame clones and lacks some. The data hold roughly 310,000 clones, with approximately 11% observed a single time. What was sequenced was naive CD4+ T cells from blood. The sequence was collected from a young woman in good health. This rearrangement joins TRBV28 to TRBJ2-7, with 9 bases matching TRBD1. The chain's CDR3 is CASGQGPTYEQYF. As DNA, the CDR3 is TGTGCCAGCGGACAGGGGCCCACCTACGAGCAGTACTTC.